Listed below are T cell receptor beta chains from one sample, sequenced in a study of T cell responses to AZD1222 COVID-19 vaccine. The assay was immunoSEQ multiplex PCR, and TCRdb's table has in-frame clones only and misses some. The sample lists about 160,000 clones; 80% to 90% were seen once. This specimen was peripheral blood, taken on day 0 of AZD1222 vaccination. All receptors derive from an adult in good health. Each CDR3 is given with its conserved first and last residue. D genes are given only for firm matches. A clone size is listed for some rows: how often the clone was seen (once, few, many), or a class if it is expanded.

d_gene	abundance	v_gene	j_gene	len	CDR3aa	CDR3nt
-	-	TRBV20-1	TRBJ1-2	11	CSVFFNYGYTF	TGCAGTGTTTTCTTTAACTATGGCTACACCTTC
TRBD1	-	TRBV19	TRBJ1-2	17	CASSIDQKTWTGYGYTF	TGTGCCAGTAGTATAGACCAAAAAACCTGGACAGGGTACGGCTACACCTTC
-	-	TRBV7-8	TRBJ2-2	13	CASSLAGNGELFF	TGTGCCAGCAGCTTAGCTGGTAACGGGGAGCTGTTTTTT
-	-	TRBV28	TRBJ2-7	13	CASSPGDFYEQYF	TGTGCCAGCAGCCCCGGGGATTTCTACGAGCAGTACTTC
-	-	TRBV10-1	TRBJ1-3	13	CASSDRGGNTIYF	TGCGCCAGCAGTGACAGGGGTGGAAACACCATATATTTT
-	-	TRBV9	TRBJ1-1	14	CASSPWRRGAEAFF	TGTGCCAGCAGCCCCTGGAGGCGGGGCGCTGAAGCTTTCTTT
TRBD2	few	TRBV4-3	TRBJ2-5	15	CASSHGRAGEETQYF	TGCGCCAGCAGCCATGGACGAGCGGGAGAAGAGACCCAGTACTTC
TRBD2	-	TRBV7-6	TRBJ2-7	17	CASSLPGTSGSPYEQYF	TGTGCCAGCAGCTTACCGGGGACTAGCGGGAGCCCCTACGAGCAGTACTTC
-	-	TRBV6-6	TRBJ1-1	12	CASRGANTEAFF	TGTGCCAGCAGAGGGGCGAACACTGAAGCTTTCTTT
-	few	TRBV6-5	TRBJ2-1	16	CASSYQGQFPYNEQFF	TGTGCCAGCAGTTACCAAGGACAGTTCCCCTACAATGAGCAGTTCTTC
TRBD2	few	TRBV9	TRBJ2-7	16	CASSKDGGSTTYEQYF	TGTGCCAGCAGCAAAGACGGCGGGAGTACCACCTACGAGCAGTACTTC
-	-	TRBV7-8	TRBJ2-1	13	CASSSRRNNEQFF	TGTGCCAGCAGCTCTCGCCGAAACAATGAGCAGTTCTTC
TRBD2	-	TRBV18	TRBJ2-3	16	CASSRIAGGSTDTQYF	TGTGCCAGCTCACGAATAGCGGGAGGCAGCACAGATACGCAGTATTTT
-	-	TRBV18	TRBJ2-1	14	CASSSSGFLNEQFF	TGTGCCAGCTCATCTTCGGGCTTCCTTAATGAGCAGTTCTTC
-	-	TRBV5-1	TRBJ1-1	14	CASSLVRGTTEAFF	TGCGCCAGCAGCTTGGTTCGGGGGACCACTGAAGCTTTCTTT
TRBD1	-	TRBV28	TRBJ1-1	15	CASSLLTGVNTEAFF	TGTGCCAGCAGTTTATTAACAGGGGTGAACACTGAAGCTTTCTTT
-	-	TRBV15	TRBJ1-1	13	CATSRVDAPEAFF	TGTGCCACCAGCAGAGTTGACGCCCCTGAAGCTTTCTTT
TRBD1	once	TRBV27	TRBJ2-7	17	CASSFLGQVFYGHEQYF	TGTGCCAGCAGTTTTTTGGGACAGGTCTTCTATGGCCACGAGCAGTACTTC
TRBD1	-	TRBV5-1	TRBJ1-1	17	CASSTGQGATLNTEAFF	TGCGCCAGCAGCACTGGACAGGGAGCTACCTTGAACACTGAAGCTTTCTTT
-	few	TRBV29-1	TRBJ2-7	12	CSVGGDSYEQYF	TGCAGCGTTGGGGGAGACAGCTACGAGCAGTACTTC
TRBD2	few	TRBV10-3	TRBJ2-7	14	CAIRGTSGSYEQYF	TGTGCCATCAGGGGGACTAGCGGGAGCTACGAGCAGTACTTC
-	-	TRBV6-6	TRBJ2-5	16	CASSSTSFGDGETQYF	TGTGCCAGCAGTTCGACTAGTTTCGGTGATGGAGAGACCCAGTACTTC
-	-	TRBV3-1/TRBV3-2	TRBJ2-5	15	CASSQDWTVQETQYF	TGTGCCAGCAGCCAAGATTGGACGGTCCAAGAGACCCAGTACTTC
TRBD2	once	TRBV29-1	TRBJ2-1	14	CSATEREPYNEQFF	TGCAGCGCTACGGAGCGGGAACCCTACAATGAGCAGTTCTTC
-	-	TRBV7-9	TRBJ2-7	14	CASSIAGPGYEQYF	TGTGCCAGCAGCATTGCGGGCCCCGGGTACGAGCAGTACTTC
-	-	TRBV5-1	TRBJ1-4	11	CASSLQEKLFF	TGCGCCAGCAGCTTACAGGAAAAACTGTTTTTT